This T cell receptor beta chain was sequenced in a study of blood T cell repertoires in COVID-19. Whole-study context: Sites across the United States, Italy and Spain contributed samples from acute and convalescent COVID-19. Sources were T cells, B-cell-depleted T cells, or PBMCs; the material itself was cDNA or gDNA.

This clone was seen more than once but under ten times. Here immunoSEQ multiplex PCR was the method, and the copy in TCRdb shows in-frame clones only, minus some. The profile shows about 150,000 clones, approximately 83% of them singletons. Germline CDR1 reads SQVTM; CDR2 reads ANQGSEA. The CDR3 is made up of 11 amino acids. Trimming took 3 bases from V and 2 from J, leaving 4 bases between them. Sequencing was done on a sample of peripheral blood. The J gene is TRBJ2-5, the V gene TRBV29-1; D is unresolved. The TCR sequence derives from a woman aged 55-70 years with COVID-19, enrolled during active disease. Here the CDR3 DNA reads TGCAGCGTTGACCAGCAAGAGACCCAGTACTTC. Its protein product is CSVDQQETQYF.